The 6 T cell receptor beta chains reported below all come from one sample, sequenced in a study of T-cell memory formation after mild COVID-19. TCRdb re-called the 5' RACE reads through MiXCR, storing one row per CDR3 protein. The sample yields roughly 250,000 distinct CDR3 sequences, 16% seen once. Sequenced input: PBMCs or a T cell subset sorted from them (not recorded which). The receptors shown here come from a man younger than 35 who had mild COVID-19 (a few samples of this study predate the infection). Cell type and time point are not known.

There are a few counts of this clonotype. The CDR3 spells CASSPPTSGAGDEQFF. Here the CDR3 DNA reads TGTGCCAGCAGCCCACCGACTAGCGGGGCTGGGGATGAGCAGTTCTTC. The rearrangement links TRBV5-6 to TRBJ2-1, with 11 bases aligning to TRBD2. The CDR3 length is 16 residues. Germline V gene sequence: CDR1 SGHDT, CDR2 YYEEEE. With 4 bases clipped from V and 8 bases from J, the junction kept 11 bases outside the gene matches.

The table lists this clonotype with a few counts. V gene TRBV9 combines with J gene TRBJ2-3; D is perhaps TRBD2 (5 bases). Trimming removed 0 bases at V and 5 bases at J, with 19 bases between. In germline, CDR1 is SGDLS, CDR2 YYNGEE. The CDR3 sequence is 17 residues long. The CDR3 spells CASSVGGMKNRGDTQYF. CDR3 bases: TGTGCCAGCAGCGTAGGTGGTATGAAGAATCGGGGAGATACGCAGTATTTT.

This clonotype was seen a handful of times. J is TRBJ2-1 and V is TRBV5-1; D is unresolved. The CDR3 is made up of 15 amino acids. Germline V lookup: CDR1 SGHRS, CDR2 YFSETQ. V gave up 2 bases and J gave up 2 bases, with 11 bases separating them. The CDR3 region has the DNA TGCGCCAGCAGCTTTGACGGGTCCCCCTACAATGAGCAGTTCTTC. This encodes CASSFDGSPYNEQFF.

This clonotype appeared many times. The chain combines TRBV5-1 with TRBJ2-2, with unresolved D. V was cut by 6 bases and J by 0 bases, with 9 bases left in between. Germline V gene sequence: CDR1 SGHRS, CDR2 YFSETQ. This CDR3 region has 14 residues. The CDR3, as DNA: TGCGCCAGCACATTCCACACGAACACCGGGGAGCTGTTTTTT. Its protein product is CASTFHTNTGELFF.

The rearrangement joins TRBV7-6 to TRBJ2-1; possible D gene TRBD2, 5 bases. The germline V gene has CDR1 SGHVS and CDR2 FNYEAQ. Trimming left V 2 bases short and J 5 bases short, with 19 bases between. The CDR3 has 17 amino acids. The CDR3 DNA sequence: TGTGCCAGCAGCTTAAGAAGCGTCCTAGCCCCGAACAATGAGCAGTTCTTC. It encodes CASSLRSVLAPNNEQFF. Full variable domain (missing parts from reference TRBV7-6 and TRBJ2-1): GAGVSQSPRYKVTKRGQDVALRCDPISGHVSLYWYRQALGQGPEFLTYFNYEAQQDKSGLPNDRFSAERPEGSISTLTIQRTEQRDSAMYRCASSLRSVLAPNNEQFFGPGTRLTVL.

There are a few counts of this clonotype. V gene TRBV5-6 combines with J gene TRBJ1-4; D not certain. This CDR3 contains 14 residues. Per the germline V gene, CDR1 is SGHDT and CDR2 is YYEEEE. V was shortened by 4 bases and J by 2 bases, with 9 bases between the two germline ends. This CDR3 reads CASSPRLTNEKLFF. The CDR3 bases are TGTGCCAGCAGCCCCCGGTTGACTAATGAAAAACTGTTTTTT.